This TCR beta chain came from a study of blood T cells in healthy people across ages. Alongside a J-beta primer mix, a sample-barcoded 5' primer served in a second PCR lasting roughly 6 to 12 cycles. TCRdb reprocessed the 5' RACE reads via MiXCR and lists one record per CDR3 protein. The data contain about 640,000 distinct CDR3 sequences, 45% to 65% of them singletons. CDR1 SGHVS and CDR2 FNYEAQ come from the germline V gene. V was cut by 4 bases and J by 2 bases, with 14 bases left in between. The CDR3 loop spans 15 amino acids. This receptor was taken from a man aged 60-69 years in good health. This rearrangement joins TRBV7-6 to TRBJ2-5; D remains unclear. Input material: blood. CDR3 loop: CASSSLLGSQETQYF. The CDR3 DNA reads as TGTGCCAGCAGCTCCCTCTTGGGCAGTCAAGAGACCCAGTACTTC.